This T cell receptor (beta chain) was recovered during a study of cytotoxic CD8 clonotypes in ibrutinib-treated CLL. Germline V gene sequence: CDR1 LNHNV, CDR2 YYDKDF (reference sequence). The CDR3 is 16 residues long. V gave up 1 base and J gave up 0 bases; unmatched junction bases: 2. The planned depth of sequencing spanned 1 in 200,000 to 1 in 1 million T cells. Assay: immunoSEQ multiplex PCR; the TCRdb copy retains only in-frame clones and omits some. Counted here are fewer than 35,000 clones, almost 85% occurring once; the ten biggest clones make up 6.5% to 8%. Here the sequenced sample was PBMCs, taken after 24 months of ibrutinib treatment. This receptor was taken from a human donor with chronic lymphocytic leukemia. The chain joins TRBV15 to TRBJ2-2; TRBD1 matches 7 bases. The CDR3 sequence: CATSRGGTANTGELFF. CDR3 nucleotide sequence: TGTGCCACCAGCAGAGGGGGGACAGCGAACACCGGGGAGCTGTTTTTT.